This TCR beta chain was sequenced during a study of CD8 T cells in Susac syndrome. The multiple sclerosis controls consisted of treatment-naive patients with relapsing-remitting disease, either stable or active. TEMRA cells were FACS-enriched, and CD8+ and CD4+ T cells were isolated negatively. This CDR3 is 16 amino acids long. V shed 5 bases and J shed 9 bases, with 23 bases lying between them. Germline CDR1 MNHNS, CDR2 SASEGT. Random hexamers were used to reverse transcribe an amount of about 0.45 to 1 ug RNA. Via MiXCR, TCRdb re-called the immunoSEQ multiplex PCR reads, giving one row per CDR3 protein. The sample records about 430,000 distinct CDR3 sequences, 75% to 90% being singletons.

The sequence came from a human donor with multiple sclerosis. The gene calls are TRBV6-1 and TRBJ2-1; perhaps TRBD1 as D (8 bases). Sequencing input: CD8+ T cells from PBMCs. The CDR3 DNA reads TGTGCCAGCAGTCATAACGGACAGGGAGGGAGGCCTGAGCAGTTCTTC. It yields the protein CASSHNGQGGRPEQFF.